This TCR delta chain was documented in a study of gamma-delta T cells after stem cell transplantation (dated by TCRdb to 2015 to 2016). V is pared back by 3 bases and J by 3 bases, with 25 bases lying between the germline termini. The CDR3, cysteine through phenylalanine, is 19 amino acids long. Kept here is only the CDR3 DNA, which spans 57 bases and is read in frame from base 1. As encoded in the germline V gene, CDR1 is GEAIGNYY while CDR2 is EKD. On this clone itself: Its recognized antigen is unknown. It has no much larger one-base neighbor in the sample; base qualities were not kept.

The method was RT-PCR. TCRdb lists the instrument as Illumina MiSeq. Clonotypes were called again by TCRdb from the public reads via CATT, and duplicate nucleotide sequences were then merged into one entry. This sample is represented by 600 to 850 delta-chain clones; 13% to 15% of them were singletons. Of the sample, less than 60% is held by the ten largest clones. The sequenced sample consisted of gamma-delta T cells. This receptor was taken from a human donor. It is not recorded whose cells these are; they may come from a transplant donor. The rearrangement joined TRDV2 to TRDJ2; the D gene could be TRDD2 or TRDD3, each one agreeing over 7 bases. As TCRdb names no J gene, one was assigned here on the basis of a DNA match to germline. CDR3 loop: CACDRIPTRGMDLTAQLFF. The base sequence is TGTGCCTGTGACCGCATTCCTACCCGGGGGATGGATCTGACAGCACAACTCTTCTTT.